The TCR beta chain under discussion was sequenced for a study of siplizumab effects on memory and regulatory T cells. Per germline, CDR1 SGHAT and CDR2 FQNNGV. V dropped 5 bases and J dropped 8 bases, with 31 bases sitting between them. The CDR3 spans 19 residues. As regards this clone: Its antigen is unknown.

General observations from the study: Unstimulated naive T cells seemed to show more diversity than memory cells did, and they also seemed to be among the major contributors to the alloresponse. The authors mapped only a minor fraction of alloreactive clones to unstimulated subsets.

Sequencing used immunoSEQ multiplex PCR; TCRdb keeps in-frame clones, though not all of them. The table records approximately 100,000 clones, more than 85% of them present only once. This rearrangement joins TRBV11-2 to TRBJ2-1; D assignment may be TRBD1 or TRBD2 (7 bases each). The TCR was taken from a human donor in good health. Some clones in this sample may be carry-over from other donors' samples. Sequenced: CD4+ T cells sorted from blood. The CDR3 loop is CASSHAMGGQRGRGDEQFF. The CDR3 DNA follows: TGTGCCAGCAGCCACGCCATGGGGGGACAGCGCGGGAGAGGTGATGAGCAGTTCTTC.